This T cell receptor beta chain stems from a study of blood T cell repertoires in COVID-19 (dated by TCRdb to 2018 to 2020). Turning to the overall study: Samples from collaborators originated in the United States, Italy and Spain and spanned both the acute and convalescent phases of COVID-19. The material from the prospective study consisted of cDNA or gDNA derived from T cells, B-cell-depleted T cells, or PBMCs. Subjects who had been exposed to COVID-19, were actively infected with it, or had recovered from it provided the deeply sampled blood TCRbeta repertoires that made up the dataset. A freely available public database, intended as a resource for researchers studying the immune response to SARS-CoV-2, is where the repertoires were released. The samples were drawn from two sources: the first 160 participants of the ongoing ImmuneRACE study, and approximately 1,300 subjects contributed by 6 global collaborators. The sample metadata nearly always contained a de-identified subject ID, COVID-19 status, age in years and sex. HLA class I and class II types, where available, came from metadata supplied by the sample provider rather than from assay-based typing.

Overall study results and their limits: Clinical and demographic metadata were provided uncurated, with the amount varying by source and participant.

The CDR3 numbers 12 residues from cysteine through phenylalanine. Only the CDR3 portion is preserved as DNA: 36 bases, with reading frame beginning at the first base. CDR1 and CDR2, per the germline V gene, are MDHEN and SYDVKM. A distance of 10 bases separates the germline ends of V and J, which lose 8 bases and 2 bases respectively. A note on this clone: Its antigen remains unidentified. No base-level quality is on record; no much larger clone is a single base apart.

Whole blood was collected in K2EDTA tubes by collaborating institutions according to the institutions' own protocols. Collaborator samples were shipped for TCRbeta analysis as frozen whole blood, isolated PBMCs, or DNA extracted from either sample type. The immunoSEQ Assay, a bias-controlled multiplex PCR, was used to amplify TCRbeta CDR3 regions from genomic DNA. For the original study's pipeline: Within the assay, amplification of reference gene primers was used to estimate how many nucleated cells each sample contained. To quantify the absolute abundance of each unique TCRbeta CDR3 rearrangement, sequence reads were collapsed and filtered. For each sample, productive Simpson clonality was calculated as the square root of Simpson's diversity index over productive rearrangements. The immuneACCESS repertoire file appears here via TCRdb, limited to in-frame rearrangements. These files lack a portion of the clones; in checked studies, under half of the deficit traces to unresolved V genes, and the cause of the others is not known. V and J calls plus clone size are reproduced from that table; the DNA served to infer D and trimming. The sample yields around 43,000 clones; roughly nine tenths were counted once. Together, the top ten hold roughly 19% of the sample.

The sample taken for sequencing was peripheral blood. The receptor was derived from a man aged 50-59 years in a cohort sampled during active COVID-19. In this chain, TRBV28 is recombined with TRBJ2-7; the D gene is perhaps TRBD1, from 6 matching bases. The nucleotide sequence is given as TGTGCCAGCCGCGACAGGCCCTACGAGCAGTACTTC. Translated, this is CASRDRPYEQYF.